This TCR beta chain emerged from a study of cytomegalovirus exposure and HLA in healthy donors. Findings and limits, study-wide: At a 0.05 false discovery rate, a later analysis found about 17,000 TCR beta sequences to be associated with HLA alleles. Cytomegalovirus status, reportedly, was diagnosed with high specificity and sensitivity by the classifier.

V was trimmed by 10 bases and J by 4 bases, leaving 13 bases between them. Looked up from germline, CDR1 is MNHNY and CDR2 is SVGAGI (reference sequence). The length of the CDR3 is 13 residues. Comment on this clone: The antigen remains undetermined.

The PCR employed 60 Vbeta primers together with 13 Jbeta primers. Here immunoSEQ multiplex PCR was the method, and the copy in TCRdb shows in-frame clones only, minus some. Its listing shows tens of thousands of clones. The clonotype comes from a man in his fifties or sixties in good health and CMV-seronegative. Sequenced input: PBMCs. The rearrangement uses TRBV6-6 and TRBJ2-2; no definite D call. The CDR3 protein is CATRVLPTGELFF. For the CDR3, the DNA is TGTGCCACCCGGGTCCTACCCACCGGGGAGCTGTTTTTT.